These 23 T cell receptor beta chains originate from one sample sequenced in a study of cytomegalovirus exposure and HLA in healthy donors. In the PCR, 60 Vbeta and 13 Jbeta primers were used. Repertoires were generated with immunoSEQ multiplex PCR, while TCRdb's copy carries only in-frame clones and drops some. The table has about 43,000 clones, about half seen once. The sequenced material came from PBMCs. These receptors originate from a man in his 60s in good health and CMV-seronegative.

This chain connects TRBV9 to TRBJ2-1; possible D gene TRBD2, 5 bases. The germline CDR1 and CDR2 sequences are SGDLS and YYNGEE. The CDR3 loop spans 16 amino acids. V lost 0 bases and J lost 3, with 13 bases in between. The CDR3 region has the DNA TGTGCCAGCAGCGTAGTTGACGGGATGGGCTACAATGAGCAGTTCTTC. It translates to CASSVVDGMGYNEQFF.

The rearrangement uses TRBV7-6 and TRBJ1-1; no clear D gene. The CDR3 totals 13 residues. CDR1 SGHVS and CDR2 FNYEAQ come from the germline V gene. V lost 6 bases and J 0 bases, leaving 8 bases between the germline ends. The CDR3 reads CASRVEMNTEAFF. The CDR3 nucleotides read TGTGCCAGCAGGGTAGAGATGAACACTGAAGCTTTCTTT.

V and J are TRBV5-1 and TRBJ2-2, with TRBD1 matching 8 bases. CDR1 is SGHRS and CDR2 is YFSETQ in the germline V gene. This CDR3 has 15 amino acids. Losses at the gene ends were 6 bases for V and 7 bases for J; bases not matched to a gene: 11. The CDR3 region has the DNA TGCGCCAGCATGATGGGGACAGGCCGAAGCGGGGAGCTGTTTTTT. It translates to CASMMGTGRSGELFF.

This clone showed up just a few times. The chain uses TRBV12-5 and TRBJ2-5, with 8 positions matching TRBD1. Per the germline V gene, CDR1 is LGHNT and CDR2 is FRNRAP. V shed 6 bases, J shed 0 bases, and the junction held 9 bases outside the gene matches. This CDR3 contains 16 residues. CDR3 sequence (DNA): TGTGCTAGTGGCCTCCTACAGGGGGGTAACCAAGAGACCCAGTACTTC. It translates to CASGLLQGGNQETQYF. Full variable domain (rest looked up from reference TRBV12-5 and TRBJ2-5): DARVTQTPRHKVTEMGQEVTMRCQPILGHNTVFWYRQTMMQGLELLAYFRNRAPLDDSGMPKDRFSAEMPDATLATLKIQPSEPRDSAVYFCASGLLQGGNQETQYFGPGTRLLVL.

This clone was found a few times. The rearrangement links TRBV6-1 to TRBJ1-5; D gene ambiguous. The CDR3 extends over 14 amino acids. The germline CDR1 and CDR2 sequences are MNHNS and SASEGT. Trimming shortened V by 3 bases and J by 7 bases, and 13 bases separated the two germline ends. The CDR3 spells CASSEPGRTQPQHF. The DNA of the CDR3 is TGTGCCAGCAGTGAGCCGGGGAGGACCCAGCCCCAGCATTTT.

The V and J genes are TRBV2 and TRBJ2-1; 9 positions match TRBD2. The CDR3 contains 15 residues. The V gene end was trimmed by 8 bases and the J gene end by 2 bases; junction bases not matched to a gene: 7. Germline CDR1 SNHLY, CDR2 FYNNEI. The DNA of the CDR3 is TGTGCCAGCCGCTCTTGGACTAGCGCCTACAATGAGCAGTTCTTC. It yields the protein CASRSWTSAYNEQFF.

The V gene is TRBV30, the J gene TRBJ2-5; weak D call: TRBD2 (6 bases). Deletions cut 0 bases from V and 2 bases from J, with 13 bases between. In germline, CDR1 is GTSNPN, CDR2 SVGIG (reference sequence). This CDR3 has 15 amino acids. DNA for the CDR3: TGTGCCTGGAGTGTACGAAGCGGGCCGCAAGAGACCCAGTACTTC. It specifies CAWSVRSGPQETQYF.

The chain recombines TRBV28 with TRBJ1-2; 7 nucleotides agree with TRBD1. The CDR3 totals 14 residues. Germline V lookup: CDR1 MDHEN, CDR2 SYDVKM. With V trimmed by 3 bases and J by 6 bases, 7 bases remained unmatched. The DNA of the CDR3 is TGTGCCAGCAGTTTGGGGGGACAGAACCATGGCTACACCTTC. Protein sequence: CASSLGGQNHGYTF.

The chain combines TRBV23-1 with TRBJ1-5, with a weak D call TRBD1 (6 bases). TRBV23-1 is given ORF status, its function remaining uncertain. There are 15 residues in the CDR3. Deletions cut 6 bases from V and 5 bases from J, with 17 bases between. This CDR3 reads CASRYRVRAHQPQHF. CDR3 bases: TGCGCCAGCAGATACAGGGTGAGGGCCCATCAGCCCCAGCATTTT.

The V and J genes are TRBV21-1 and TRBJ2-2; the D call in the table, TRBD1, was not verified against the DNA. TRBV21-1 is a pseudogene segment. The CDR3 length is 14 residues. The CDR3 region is CASSNNRGNGELFF. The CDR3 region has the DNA TGTGCCAGCAGCAATAACAGGGGGAACGGGGAGCTGTTTTTT.

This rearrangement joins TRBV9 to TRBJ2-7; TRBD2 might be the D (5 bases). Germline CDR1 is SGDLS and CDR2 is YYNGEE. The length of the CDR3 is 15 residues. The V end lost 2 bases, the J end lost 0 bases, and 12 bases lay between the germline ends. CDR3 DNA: TGTGCCAGCAGCGTCCACGGTGGGAGCTCCTACGAGCAGTACTTC. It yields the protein CASSVHGGSSYEQYF.

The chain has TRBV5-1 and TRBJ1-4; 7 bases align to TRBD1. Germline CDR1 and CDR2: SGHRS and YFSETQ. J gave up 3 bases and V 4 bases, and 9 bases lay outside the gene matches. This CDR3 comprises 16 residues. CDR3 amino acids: CASSGQGVGSNEKLFF. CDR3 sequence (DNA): TGCGCCAGCAGCGGGCAGGGGGTCGGGTCTAATGAAAAACTGTTTTTT.

The CDR3 bases are TGTGCCAGCAGTGTTGAGGGTTTAGCCTACGAGCAGTACTTC. Protein: CASSVEGLAYEQYF. The chain has TRBV2 and TRBJ2-7; possibly TRBD2 for D (5 bases). The CDR3 has 14 amino acids. From germline, CDR1 is SNHLY and CDR2 FYNNEI. V gave up 4 bases and J gave up 2 bases, with 12 bases separating them.

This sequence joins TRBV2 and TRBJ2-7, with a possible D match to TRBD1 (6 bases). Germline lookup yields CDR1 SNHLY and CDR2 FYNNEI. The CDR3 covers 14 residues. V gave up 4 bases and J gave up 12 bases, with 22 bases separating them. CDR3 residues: CASSADRVSDRLYF. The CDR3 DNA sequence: TGTGCCAGCAGTGCGGACAGAGTGTCCGATAGGCTGTACTTC.

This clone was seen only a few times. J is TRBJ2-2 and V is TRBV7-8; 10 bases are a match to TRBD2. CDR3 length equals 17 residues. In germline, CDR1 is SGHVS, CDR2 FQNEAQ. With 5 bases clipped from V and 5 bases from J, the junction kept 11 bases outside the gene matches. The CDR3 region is CASSPRTSGGGTGELFF. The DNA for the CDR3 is TGTGCCAGCAGCCCTCGGACTAGCGGAGGGGGGACCGGGGAGCTGTTTTTT. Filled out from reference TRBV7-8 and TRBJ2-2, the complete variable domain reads GAGVSQSPRYKVAKRGQDVALRCDPISGHVSLFWYQQALGQGPEFLTYFQNEAQLDKSGLPSDRFFAERPEGSVSTLKIQRTQQEDSAVYLCASSPRTSGGGTGELFFGEGSRLTVL.

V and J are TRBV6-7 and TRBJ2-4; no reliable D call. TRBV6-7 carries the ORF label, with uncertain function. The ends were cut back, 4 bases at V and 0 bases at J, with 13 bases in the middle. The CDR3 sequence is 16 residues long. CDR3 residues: CASSLTEALAKNIQYF. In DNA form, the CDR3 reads TGTGCCAGCAGTTTAACTGAGGCTCTAGCCAAAAACATTCAGTACTTC.

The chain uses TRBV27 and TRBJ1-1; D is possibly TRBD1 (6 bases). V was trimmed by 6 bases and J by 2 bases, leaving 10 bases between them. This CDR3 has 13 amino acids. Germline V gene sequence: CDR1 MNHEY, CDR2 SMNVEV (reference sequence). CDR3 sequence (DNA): TGTGCCAGCAGGGAACAGGGCAACACTGAAGCTTTCTTT. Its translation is CASREQGNTEAFF.

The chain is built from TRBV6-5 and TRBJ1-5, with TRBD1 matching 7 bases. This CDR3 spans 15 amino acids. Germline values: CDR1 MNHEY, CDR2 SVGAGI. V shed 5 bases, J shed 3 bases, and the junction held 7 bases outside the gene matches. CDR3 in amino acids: CASSASTGYNQPQHF. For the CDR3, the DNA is TGTGCCAGCAGTGCCTCGACAGGGTACAATCAGCCCCAGCATTTT.

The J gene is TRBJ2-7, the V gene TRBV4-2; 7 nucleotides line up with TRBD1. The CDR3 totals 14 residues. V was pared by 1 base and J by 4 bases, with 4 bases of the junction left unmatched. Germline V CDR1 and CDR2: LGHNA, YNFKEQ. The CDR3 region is CASSQGGTEYEQYF. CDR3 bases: TGTGCCAGCAGCCAAGGAGGGACAGAGTACGAGCAGTACTTC.

This CDR3 reads CASSRDLAPSDTQYF. CDR3 DNA: TGTGCCAGCAGCCGGGATCTAGCGCCTTCAGATACGCAGTATTTT. J is TRBJ2-3 and V is TRBV14; D might be TRBD2 (6 bases). CDR1 and CDR2 (germline): SGHDN, FVKESK. V was clipped by 4 bases and J by 4 bases, with 15 bases between them. CDR3 length: 15 amino acids.

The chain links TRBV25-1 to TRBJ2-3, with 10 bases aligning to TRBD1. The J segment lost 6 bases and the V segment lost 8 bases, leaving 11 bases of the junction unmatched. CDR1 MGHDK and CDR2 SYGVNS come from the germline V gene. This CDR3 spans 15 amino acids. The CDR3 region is CASLRGTGVGDTQYF. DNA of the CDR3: TGTGCCAGCCTACGCGGGACAGGGGTAGGGGATACGCAGTATTTT.

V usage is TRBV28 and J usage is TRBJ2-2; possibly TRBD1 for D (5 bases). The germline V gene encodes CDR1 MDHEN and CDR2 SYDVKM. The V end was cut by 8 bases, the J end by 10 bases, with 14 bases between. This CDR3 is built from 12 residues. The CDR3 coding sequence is TGTGCCAGCGGGGCATTAACTGCGGAGCTGTTTTTT. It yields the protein CASGALTAELFF. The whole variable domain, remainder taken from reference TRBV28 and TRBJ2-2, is DVKVTQSSRYLVKRTGEKVFLECVQDMDHENMFWYRQDPGLGLRLIYFSYDVKMKEKGDIPEGYSVSREKKERFSLILESASTNQTSMYLCASGALTAELFFGEGSRLTVL.

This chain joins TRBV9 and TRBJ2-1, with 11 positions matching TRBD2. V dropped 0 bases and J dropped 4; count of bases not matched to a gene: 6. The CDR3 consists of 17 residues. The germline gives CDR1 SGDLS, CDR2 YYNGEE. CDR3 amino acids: CASSVAPSGRNYNEQFF. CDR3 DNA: TGTGCCAGCAGCGTAGCTCCTAGCGGGAGGAATTACAATGAGCAGTTCTTC. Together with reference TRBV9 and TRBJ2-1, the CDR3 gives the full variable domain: DSGVTQTPKHLITATGQRVTLRCSPRSGDLSVYWYQQSLDQGLQFLIQYYNGEERAKGNILERFSAQQFPDLHSELNLSSLELGDSALYFCASSVAPSGRNYNEQFFGPGTRLTVL.